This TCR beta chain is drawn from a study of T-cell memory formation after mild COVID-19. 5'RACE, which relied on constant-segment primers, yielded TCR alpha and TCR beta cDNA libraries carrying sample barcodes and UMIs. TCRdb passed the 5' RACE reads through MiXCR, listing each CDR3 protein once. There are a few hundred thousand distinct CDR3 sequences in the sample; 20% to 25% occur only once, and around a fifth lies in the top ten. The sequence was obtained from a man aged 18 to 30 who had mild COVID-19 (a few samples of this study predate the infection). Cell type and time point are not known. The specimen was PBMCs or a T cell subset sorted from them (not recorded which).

This CDR3 reads CASSVTGVGTEAFF. The CDR3, as DNA: TGCGCCAGCAGCGTTACAGGGGTGGGCACTGAAGCTTTCTTT. The rearrangement links TRBV5-1 to TRBJ1-1; 7 bases map to TRBD1. This CDR3 comprises 14 residues. Germline values: CDR1 SGHRS, CDR2 YFSETQ. The V and J ends lost 4 bases and 4 bases, in that order; junction bases with no gene match: 7. The full variable domain, with the rest looked up from reference TRBV5-1 and TRBJ1-1, is KAGVTQTPRYLIKTRGQQVTLSCSPISGHRSVSWYQQTPGQGLQFLFEYFSETQRNKGNFPGRFSGRQFSNSRSEMNVSTLELGDSALYLCASSVTGVGTEAFFGQGTRLTVV.